These T cell receptor beta chains were read from a single sample in a study of T cells after yellow fever vaccination. TCRdb re-analysed the 5' RACE reads in MiXCR, keeping a single row per CDR3 protein. Of 550,000 or so distinct CDR3 sequences in the sample, 19% were seen once. The sample consisted of PBMCs, taken 15 days after the yellow fever booster vaccination. The receptor set was obtained from a man aged 25 to 45 who received the YFV17D yellow fever vaccine. The CDR3 runs from the conserved cysteine through the conserved F or W. Fields, in order: D gene, clone size, V gene, J gene, CDR3 DNA, CDR3 protein. A D gene is named only where the DNA matches it firmly. Clone size appears in some rows only: once, few, many, or a class for an expanded clone.

d_gene: TRBD2
abundance: few
v_gene: TRBV6-2/TRBV6-3
j_gene: TRBJ2-5
CDR3nt: TGTGCCAGCAGTTCCCCTACTAGCGGGCAAGAGACCCAGTACTTC
CDR3aa: CASSSPTSGQETQYF

d_gene: TRBD2
abundance: few
v_gene: TRBV20-1
j_gene: TRBJ2-7
CDR3nt: TGCAGTGCTAGAGCCTCCTCGGGGACTAGCGGCTACGAGCAGTACTTC
CDR3aa: CSARASSGTSGYEQYF

d_gene: .
abundance: few
v_gene: TRBV7-6
j_gene: TRBJ2-5
CDR3nt: TGTGCCAGCAGCCCCACCCTTGAGGTGACCCAGTACTTC
CDR3aa: CASSPTLEVTQYF

d_gene: .
abundance: .
v_gene: TRBV20-1
j_gene: TRBJ2-7
CDR3nt: TGCAGTGCTAGAGATCGACGGTCCTACGAGCAGTACTTC
CDR3aa: CSARDRRSYEQYF

d_gene: TRBD2
abundance: few
v_gene: TRBV7-2
j_gene: TRBJ2-4
CDR3nt: TGTGCCAGCAAACCTAGCGGAGGGAACATTCAGTACTTC
CDR3aa: CASKPSGGNIQYF

d_gene: .
abundance: .
v_gene: TRBV2
j_gene: TRBJ2-5
CDR3nt: TGTGCCAGCAGCCCCAAGGGCCAAGAGACCCAGTACTTC
CDR3aa: CASSPKGQETQYF

d_gene: .
abundance: few
v_gene: TRBV3-1
j_gene: TRBJ1-1
CDR3nt: TGTGCCAGCAGCCGACCTTTGGGGGCCGGGGCTGAAGCTTTCTTT
CDR3aa: CASSRPLGAGAEAFF

d_gene: .
abundance: .
v_gene: TRBV27
j_gene: TRBJ2-1
CDR3nt: TGTGCCAGCAGTTCCCCGGGACTTAGCAAGAATGAGCAGTTCTTC
CDR3aa: CASSSPGLSKNEQFF

d_gene: .
abundance: .
v_gene: TRBV18
j_gene: TRBJ1-1
CDR3nt: TGTGCCAGCTCACCTATACAGGGTCGTACTGAAGCTTTCTTT
CDR3aa: CASSPIQGRTEAFF

d_gene: .
abundance: .
v_gene: TRBV12-3/TRBV12-4
j_gene: TRBJ1-1
CDR3nt: TGTGCCAGCAAGCGGCAAATGAACACTGAAGCTTTCTTT
CDR3aa: CASKRQMNTEAFF

d_gene: TRBD2
abundance: few
v_gene: TRBV20-1
j_gene: TRBJ2-1
CDR3nt: TGCAGTGCTAGAGACCGGGAGGCGCAGTTCTTC
CDR3aa: CSARDREAQFF

d_gene: TRBD1
abundance: few
v_gene: TRBV2
j_gene: TRBJ2-7
CDR3nt: TGTGCCAGCAGCGGGGACAGGGGCGGCGAGCAGTACTTC
CDR3aa: CASSGDRGGEQYF

d_gene: .
abundance: few
v_gene: TRBV7-2
j_gene: TRBJ2-6
CDR3nt: TGTGCCAGCAGCTTAGATGGTTGGGCCGGGGCCAACGTCCTGACTTTC
CDR3aa: CASSLDGWAGANVLTF

d_gene: TRBD2
abundance: few
v_gene: TRBV20-1
j_gene: TRBJ2-1
CDR3nt: TGCAGTGCAGTGGGGGGGAATGAGCAGTTCTTC
CDR3aa: CSAVGGNEQFF

d_gene: TRBD2
abundance: .
v_gene: TRBV15
j_gene: TRBJ2-1
CDR3nt: TGTGCCACCAGCATGGGTGGAGCGGGAGTCTACAATGAGCAGTTCTTC
CDR3aa: CATSMGGAGVYNEQFF

d_gene: .
abundance: few
v_gene: TRBV3-1
j_gene: TRBJ2-1
CDR3nt: TGTGCGGTTAGTAGCGAGTACAATGAGCAGTTCTTC
CDR3aa: CAVSSEYNEQFF

d_gene: .
abundance: .
v_gene: TRBV30
j_gene: TRBJ2-4
CDR3nt: TGTGCCTGGAGATGGGGCCGAGGGAAAAACATTCAGTACTTC
CDR3aa: CAWRWGRGKNIQYF

d_gene: TRBD2
abundance: .
v_gene: TRBV28
j_gene: TRBJ2-7
CDR3nt: TGTGCCAGCAGCCGGACCCTTATACCGGGACTAGCGGGAGAGGTCGGCTACGAGCAGTACTTC
CDR3aa: CASSRTLIPGLAGEVGYEQYF

d_gene: TRBD1
abundance: few
v_gene: TRBV18
j_gene: TRBJ2-7
CDR3nt: TGTGCCAGCTCTCTCGGGACAGGGAGCGCCGCCGACGAGCAGTACTTC
CDR3aa: CASSLGTGSAADEQYF

d_gene: .
abundance: .
v_gene: TRBV20-1
j_gene: TRBJ2-5
CDR3nt: TGCAGTGCTAGAGTGTCCAGCCAAGAGACCCAGTACTTC
CDR3aa: CSARVSSQETQYF